The 14 T cell receptor beta chains reported below all come from one sample, sequenced in a study of naive and memory T cell subsets (dated by TCRdb to 2016 to 2017). The method was UMI-ligation and nested PCR. TCRdb lists the instrument as Illumina MiSeq. The ligated cDNA was amplified in four rounds of PCR with nested alpha and beta constant region primers together with the SP2 primer. Using fastp at Q25 and MiXCR, TCRdb reprocessed the public reads and kept productive beta chains. CDR3 protein duplicates are merged, each entry listing the most common genes and DNA. This sample lists 20,000 to 25,000 distinct CDR3 sequences; 6% were detected once. Around 6.5% of the sample is in the top ten clones. In the paper's terms, the treatment or condition label means: skin biopsy from PPD injection site in Mantoux-positive individual. The study described a robust, sensitive protocol for amplifying, sequencing and analyzing TCRs, using 3' ligation of a UMI-containing oligonucleotide to TCR cDNA.

The sequencing used skin, collected from a tuberculin skin test site. These TCRs come from an adult in good health.

This clonotype was recorded at least ten times. The genes are TRBV29-1 and TRBJ2-1; TRBD2 aligns across 10 bases. Germline trimming cut 3 bases from V and 5 bases from J; bases unmatched to any gene: 1. Germline assignment: CDR1 SQVTM and CDR2 ANQGSEA. The CDR3 contains 13 residues. CDR3 protein: CSVDSGRDNEQFF. The CDR3 coding sequence is TGCAGCGTTGACAGCGGGAGGGACAATGAGCAGTTCTTC.

This clonotype was recorded many times. The J gene is TRBJ1-2, the V gene TRBV7-9, with TRBD1 matching 7 bases. Germline V gene sequence: CDR1 SEHNR, CDR2 FQNEAQ (reference sequence). The CDR3 is 13 amino acids. The ends lost 0 bases at V and 7 bases at J; junction bases unmatched: 2. The CDR3 DNA follows: TGTGCCAGCAGCTTAGCGGGGACAGTTGGCTACACCTTC. Its protein product is CASSLAGTVGYTF. Using reference TRBV7-9 and TRBJ1-2 for the parts outside the CDR3, the full variable domain is DTGVSQNPRHKITKRGQNVTFRCDPISEHNRLYWYRQTLGQGPEFLTYFQNEAQLEKSRLLSDRFSAERPKGSFSTLEIQRTEQGDSAMYLCASSLAGTVGYTFGSGTRLTVV.

This clonotype was found many times. V is TRBV6-5 and J is TRBJ1-1, with 8 bases that match TRBD1. The junction had 5 bases not matched to a gene; V was cut back by 7 bases and J by 1 base. This CDR3 has 14 residues. Germline loops: CDR1 MNHEY, CDR2 SVGAGI. The CDR3 loop is CASTLGQGNTEAFF. DNA of the CDR3: TGTGCCAGCACCCTCGGACAGGGGAACACTGAAGCTTTCTTT.

This clonotype occurred a few times. The J gene is TRBJ1-4, the V gene TRBV9; TRBD1 matches 11 bases. Trimming took 3 bases from V and 2 from J; bases not matched to a gene: 3. This CDR3 is 16 amino acids long. Germline V gene data show CDR1 as SGDLS and CDR2 as YYNGEE. The CDR3 loop is CASSGTGGGTNEKLFF. CDR3 bases: TGTGCCAGCAGCGGGACAGGGGGCGGCACTAATGAAAAACTGTTTTTT.

This clonotype was detected ten times or more. The J gene is TRBJ2-7, the V gene TRBV9; 9 nucleotides agree with TRBD1. The germline CDR1 and CDR2 sequences are SGDLS and YYNGEE. This CDR3 has 15 amino acids. Trimming at V came to 2 bases and at J to 6 bases, leaving 9 bases not matched to a gene. CDR3 DNA sequence: TGTGCCAGCAGCGTCTCGGGACAGGGCAGAGGCGAGCAGTACTTC. Translating it yields CASSVSGQGRGEQYF.

This clonotype has a count of ten or more. The CDR3 spells CATRREGVAYEQYF. CDR3 DNA sequence: TGTGCCACTCGACGGGAGGGAGTGGCCTACGAGCAGTACTTC. The V call is TRBV6-5, the J call TRBJ2-7; TRBD2 aligns across 8 bases. This CDR3 has 14 amino acids. J lost 2 bases, V lost 10 bases, and 10 bases had no gene match. Germline-derived CDR1 and CDR2 are MNHEY and SVGAGI.

This clonotype was counted a few times. The J gene is TRBJ1-5, the V gene TRBV5-8; the D gene is possibly TRBD1 (5 bases). V lost 0 bases and J 1 base, leaving 8 bases between the germline ends. The germline gives CDR1 SGHTS, CDR2 YDEGEE. The CDR3 runs to 15 residues. This CDR3 is CASSLDGGSNQPQHF. The CDR3 DNA is TGTGCCAGCAGCTTGGACGGGGGAAGCAATCAGCCCCAGCATTTT.

This clonotype was counted at least ten times. The genes are TRBV4-3 and TRBJ1-1, with D maybe TRBD1 (5 bases). Germline V CDR1 and CDR2: LGHNA, YSLEER. The V and J ends lost 1 base and 5 bases respectively, with 14 bases between them. This CDR3 region has 15 residues. CDR3 bases: TGCGCCAGCAGCCAAGGGATATCAGGGACGACTGAAGCTTTCTTT. Its translation: CASSQGISGTTEAFF.

The table lists this clonotype with many counts. The V and J genes are TRBV13 and TRBJ2-5, with a weak D call TRBD1 (8 bases). The germline CDR1 and CDR2 sequences are PRHDT and FYEKMQ (reference sequence). V lost 5 bases and J 7 bases, leaving 17 bases between the germline ends. The CDR3 is made up of 14 amino acids. The chain's CDR3 is CASSHRGGMGTQYF. The CDR3 DNA reads as TGTGCCAGCAGCCACAGGGGGGGAATGGGGACCCAGTACTTC. The full variable domain, with the rest looked up from reference TRBV13 and TRBJ2-5, is AAGVIQSPRHLIKEKRETATLKCYPIPRHDTVYWYQQGPGQDPQFLISFYEKMQSDKGSIPDRFSAQQFSDYHSELNMSSLELGDSALYFCASSHRGGMGTQYFGPGTRLLVL.

This chain connects TRBV20-1 to TRBJ1-1; D gene ambiguous. Trimming shortened V by 5 bases and J by 6 bases, and 16 bases separated the two germline ends. Per the germline V gene, CDR1 is DFQATT and CDR2 is SNEGSKA (reference sequence). The CDR3 runs to 13 residues. CDR3 coding DNA: TGCAGTGCTGCCCTGAACCCTACCGCTGAAGCTTTCTTT. It translates to CSAALNPTAEAFF.

V usage is TRBV7-2 and J usage is TRBJ1-2, with 7 bases fitting TRBD1. CDR1 is SGHTA and CDR2 is FQGNSA in the germline V gene. The J segment lost 5 bases and the V segment lost 1 base, leaving 4 bases of the junction unmatched. The CDR3 sequence is 14 residues long. The CDR3 sequence: CASSLGQGSYGYTF. The CDR3 region has the DNA TGTGCCAGCAGCTTAGGACAGGGATCGTATGGCTACACCTTC.

This clonotype was observed at least ten times. The chain has TRBV24-1 and TRBJ2-1, with TRBD2 identical over 12 bases. V shed 6 bases and J 4 bases; nucleotides not matched to a gene: 15. Germline V gene data show CDR1 as KGHDR and CDR2 as SFDVKD. The CDR3 has 19 residues. The CDR3 region is CATSPRLAGALSPYNEQFF. The CDR3 nucleotides are TGTGCCACCAGTCCGCGACTAGCGGGAGCCCTATCCCCTTACAATGAGCAGTTCTTC.

V gene TRBV20-1 combines with J gene TRBJ1-1; D is undetermined. The CDR3 contains 11 residues. With 3 bases removed from V and 10 bases from J, the gap between germline ends came to 12 bases. Germline V gene sequence: CDR1 DFQATT, CDR2 SNEGSKA (reference sequence). The CDR3 sequence: CSASDTRGAFF. For the CDR3, the DNA is TGCAGTGCTAGTGATACCCGGGGAGCTTTCTTT.

This clonotype was observed a few times. The J gene is TRBJ2-5, the V gene TRBV7-9, with a weak D call TRBD2 (6 bases). This CDR3 contains 14 residues. Per germline, CDR1 SEHNR and CDR2 FQNEAQ (reference sequence). V was pared by 0 bases and J by 4 bases, with 9 bases between. The CDR3 DNA reads as TGTGCCAGCAGCTTAGCGGCGGGGCCAGAGACCCAGTACTTC. Protein product: CASSLAAGPETQYF.